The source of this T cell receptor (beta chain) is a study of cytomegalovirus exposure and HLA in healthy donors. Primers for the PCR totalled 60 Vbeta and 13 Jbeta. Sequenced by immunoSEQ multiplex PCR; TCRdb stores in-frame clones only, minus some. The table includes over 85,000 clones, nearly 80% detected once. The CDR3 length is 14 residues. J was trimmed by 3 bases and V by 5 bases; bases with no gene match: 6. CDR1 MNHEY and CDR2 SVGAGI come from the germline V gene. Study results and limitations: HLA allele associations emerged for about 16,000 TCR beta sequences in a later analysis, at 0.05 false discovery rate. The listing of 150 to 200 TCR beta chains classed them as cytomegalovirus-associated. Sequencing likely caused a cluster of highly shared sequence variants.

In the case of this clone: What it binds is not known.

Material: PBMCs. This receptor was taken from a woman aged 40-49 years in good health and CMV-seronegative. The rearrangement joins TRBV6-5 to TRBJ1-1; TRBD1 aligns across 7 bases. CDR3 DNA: TGTGCCAGCAGTCCAGGACAGGTACACACTGAAGCTTTCTTT. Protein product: CASSPGQVHTEAFF.